This T cell receptor (beta chain) is drawn from a study of neoadjuvant anti-PD-1 for oral cavity cancer. Study in general: Patients without progression received a fourth nivolumab dose around day 43, then surgical resection on days 50-56. Study conclusions and caveats: Higher pretreatment Treg/Th17 ratios tracked higher pretreatment blood clonality.

Time point noted: after neoadjuvant nivolumab, at surgical resection. No culture or expansion preceded analysis of these blood cells. For this clone: Its antigen remains unknown.

PBMC libraries mostly used approximately 0.5 ug of input genomic DNA, with six replicates per sample. Sequenced by immunoSEQ multiplex PCR; TCRdb stores in-frame clones only, minus some. The data show some 14,000 clones, more than 75% seen once. This sequence originates from a person aged 35-80 years with oral cavity squamous cell carcinoma. The sample was PBMCs, taken after nivolumab (anti-PD-1) treatment.

In DNA, the CDR3 is TGTGCCTCAAGGGACAACCAAGAGACCCAGTACTTC. This sequence encodes CASRDNQETQYF. The chain links TRBV10-3 to TRBJ2-5; possibly TRBD1 for D (6 bases). Germline CDR1 ENHRY, CDR2 SYGVKD. CDR3 length: 12 amino acids. With 11 bases removed from V and 0 bases from J, the gap between germline ends came to 10 bases.